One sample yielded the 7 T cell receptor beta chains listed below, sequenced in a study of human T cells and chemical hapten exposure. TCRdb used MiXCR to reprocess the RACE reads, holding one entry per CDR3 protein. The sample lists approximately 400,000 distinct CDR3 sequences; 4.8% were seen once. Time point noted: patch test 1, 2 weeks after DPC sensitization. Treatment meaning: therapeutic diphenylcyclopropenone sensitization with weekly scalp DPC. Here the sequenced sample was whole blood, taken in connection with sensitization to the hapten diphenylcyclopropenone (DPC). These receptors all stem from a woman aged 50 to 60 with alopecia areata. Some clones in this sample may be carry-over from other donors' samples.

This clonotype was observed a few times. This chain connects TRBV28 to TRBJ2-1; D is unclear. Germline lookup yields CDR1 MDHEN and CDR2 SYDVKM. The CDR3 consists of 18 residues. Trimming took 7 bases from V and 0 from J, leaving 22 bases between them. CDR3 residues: CASTPPPLQTSSYNEQFF. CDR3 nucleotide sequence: TGTGCCAGCACCCCACCCCCCCTACAAACAAGCTCCTACAATGAGCAGTTCTTC. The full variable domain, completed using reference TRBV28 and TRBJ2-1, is DVKVTQSSRYLVKRTGEKVFLECVQDMDHENMFWYRQDPGLGLRLIYFSYDVKMKEKGDIPEGYSVSREKKERFSLILESASTNQTSMYLCASTPPPLQTSSYNEQFFGPGTRLTVL.

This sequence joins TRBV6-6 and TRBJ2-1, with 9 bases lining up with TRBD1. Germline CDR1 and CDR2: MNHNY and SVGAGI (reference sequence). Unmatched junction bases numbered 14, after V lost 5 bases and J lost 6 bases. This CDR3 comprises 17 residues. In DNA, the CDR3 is TGTGCCAGCAGTCCATCTCCAGACAGGGGGAGGGTCAATGAGCAGTTCTTC. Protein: CASSPSPDRGRVNEQFF.

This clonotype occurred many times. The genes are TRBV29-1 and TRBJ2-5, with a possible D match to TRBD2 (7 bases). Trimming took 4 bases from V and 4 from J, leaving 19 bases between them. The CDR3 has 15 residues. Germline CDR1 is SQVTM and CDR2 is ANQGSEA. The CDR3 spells CSVAFGGGSSETQYF. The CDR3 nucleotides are TGCAGCGTTGCCTTCGGGGGCGGGAGTTCAGAGACCCAGTACTTC. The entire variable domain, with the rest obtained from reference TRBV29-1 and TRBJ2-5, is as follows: SAVISQKPSRDICQRGTSLTIQCQVDSQVTMMFWYRQQPGQSLTLIATANQGSEATYESGFVIDKFPISRPNLTFSTLTVSNMSPEDSSIYLCSVAFGGGSSETQYFGPGTRLLVL.

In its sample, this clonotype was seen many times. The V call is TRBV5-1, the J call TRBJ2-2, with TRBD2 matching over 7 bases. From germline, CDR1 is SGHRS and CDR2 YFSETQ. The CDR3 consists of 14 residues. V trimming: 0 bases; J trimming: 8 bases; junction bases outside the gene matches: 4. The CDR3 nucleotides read TGCGCCAGCAGCTTGGTCGGGAGGCGTGGGGAGCTGTTTTTT. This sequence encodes CASSLVGRRGELFF.

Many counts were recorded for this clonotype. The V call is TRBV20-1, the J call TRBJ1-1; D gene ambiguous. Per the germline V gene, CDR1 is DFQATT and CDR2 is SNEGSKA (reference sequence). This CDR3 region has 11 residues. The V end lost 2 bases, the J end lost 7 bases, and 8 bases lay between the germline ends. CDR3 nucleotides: TGCAGTGCTAGAACGGCGGTTGAAGCTTTCTTT. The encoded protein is CSARTAVEAFF.

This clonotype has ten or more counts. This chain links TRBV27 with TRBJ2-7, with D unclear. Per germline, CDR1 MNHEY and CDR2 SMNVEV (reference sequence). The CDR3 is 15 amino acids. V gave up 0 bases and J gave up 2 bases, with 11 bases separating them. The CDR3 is CASSLSGQAPYEQYF. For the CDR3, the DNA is TGTGCCAGCAGTTTATCGGGCCAGGCCCCCTACGAGCAGTACTTC.

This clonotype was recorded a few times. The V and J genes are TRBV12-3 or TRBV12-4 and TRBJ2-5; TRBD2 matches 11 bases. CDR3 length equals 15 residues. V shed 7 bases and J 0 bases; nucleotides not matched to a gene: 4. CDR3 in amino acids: CASTTSGSNQETQYF. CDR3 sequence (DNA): TGTGCCAGCACCACTAGCGGGAGTAACCAAGAGACCCAGTACTTC.